A selection of T cell receptor beta chains follows, all from one sample in a study of CD8 T cells in Susac syndrome. Each CDR3 protein is one row after TCRdb ran MiXCR on the immunoSEQ multiplex PCR reads. The sample records a few hundred thousand distinct CDR3 sequences, around 89% being singletons. The sample taken for sequencing was CD8+ T cells from PBMCs. These receptors all stem from a human donor with multiple sclerosis. CDR3s include the opening cysteine and the closing phenylalanine or tryptophan. The D gene is left open where the match is weak. Clone size appears in some rows only: once, few, many, or a class for an expanded clone.

size	V	J	D	CDR3	DNA
NA	TRBV5-6	TRBJ2-7	TRBD1	CASSLTRGHEQYF	TGTGCCAGCAGCTTGACCAGGGGGCACGAGCAGTACTTC
once	TRBV6-5	TRBJ1-3	TRBD1	CASSYDRTGAGNTIYF	TGTGCCAGCAGTTATGACCGGACAGGGGCTGGAAACACCATATATTTT
once	TRBV7-9	TRBJ2-7	NA	CASSLIHEQYF	TGTGCCAGCAGCTTAATTCACGAGCAGTACTTC
NA	TRBV30	TRBJ2-3	NA	CAWSWMNTDTQYF	TGTGCCTGGAGTTGGATGAACACAGATACGCAGTATTTT
NA	TRBV5-4	TRBJ1-4	NA	CASSLGLGGEKLFF	TGTGCCAGCAGCTTGGGGCTCGGGGGTGAAAAACTGTTTTTT
NA	TRBV29-1	TRBJ2-1	TRBD1	CSVEGRDRSYNEQFF	TGCAGCGTTGAAGGACGGGACAGGAGCTACAATGAGCAGTTCTTC
NA	TRBV27	TRBJ1-5	NA	CASSFDGSNQPQHF	TGTGCCAGCAGTTTTGACGGCTCCAATCAGCCCCAGCATTTT
NA	TRBV3-1	TRBJ2-7	NA	CASSQEIPRTSWAYEQYF	TGTGCCAGCAGCCAAGAAATCCCACGGACATCATGGGCCTACGAGCAGTACTTC
NA	TRBV27	TRBJ2-1	TRBD2	CASSLSGSLGNEQFF	TGTGCCAGCAGTCTAAGCGGGAGTTTAGGCAATGAGCAGTTCTTC
NA	TRBV30	TRBJ1-2	TRBD1	CAWSETGYGYTF	TGTGCCTGGAGTGAGACAGGGTATGGCTACACCTTC
NA	TRBV29-1	TRBJ2-7	NA	CSVVGRRGPSYEQYF	TGCAGCGTTGTGGGAAGGCGGGGCCCCTCCTACGAGCAGTACTTC
NA	TRBV18	TRBJ2-5	NA	CASSPPRGTGETQYF	TGTGCCAGCTCACCACCCCGGGGTACAGGAGAGACCCAGTACTTC
NA	TRBV30	TRBJ2-1	TRBD2	CAWSSLSGRAGNEQFF	TGTGCCTGGAGTAGTCTTAGCGGGAGGGCCGGAAATGAGCAGTTCTTC
NA	TRBV13	TRBJ2-7	NA	CASSPSPGAPLFYEQYF	TGTGCCAGCAGCCCAAGCCCGGGGGCCCCTCTCTTCTACGAGCAGTACTTC
NA	TRBV27	TRBJ2-5	NA	CASSQIGLGWETQYF	TGTGCCAGCAGTCAAATAGGACTCGGGTGGGAGACCCAGTACTTC
NA	TRBV9	TRBJ2-1	TRBD1	CASSVQQGYNEQFF	TGTGCCAGCAGCGTCCAACAGGGGTACAATGAGCAGTTCTTC
NA	TRBV9	TRBJ2-7	NA	CASSVQAAGYEQYF	TGTGCCAGCAGCGTGCAAGCGGCAGGATACGAGCAGTACTTC
NA	TRBV15	TRBJ2-3	TRBD2	CATRLAGVGTDTQYF	TGTGCCACCCGATTAGCGGGGGTCGGCACAGATACGCAGTATTTT
NA	TRBV12-3/TRBV12-4	TRBJ2-1	NA	CASSFPFGTPKPNEQFF	TGTGCCAGCAGTTTCCCCTTCGGGACACCTAAACCCAATGAGCAGTTCTTC
NA	TRBV6-1	TRBJ2-7	TRBD1	CASSEDGTGAYEQYF	TGTGCCAGCAGTGAGGATGGGACAGGAGCCTACGAGCAGTACTTC
NA	TRBV6-2/TRBV6-3	TRBJ1-2	NA	CASSYSLNPSRSYTF	TGTGCCAGCAGTTACTCGTTGAACCCAAGTCGATCCTACACCTTC
once	TRBV30	TRBJ1-6	NA	CAWSPSYSPLHF	TGTGCCTGGAGCCCTAGTTATTCACCCCTCCACTTT
NA	TRBV10-3	TRBJ2-7	NA	CATASALSSYEQYF	TGTGCCACGGCAAGTGCCCTCAGCTCCTACGAGCAGTACTTC
once	TRBV20-1	TRBJ2-2	NA	CSAKRDRPLRTGELFF	TGCAGTGCTAAGCGGGACAGGCCCTTGAGGACCGGGGAGCTGTTTTTT
NA	TRBV4-3	TRBJ2-7	TRBD2	CASSQGLGRVNEQYF	TGCGCCAGCAGCCAAGGGCTTGGGAGGGTCAACGAGCAGTACTTC
NA	TRBV27	TRBJ2-7	TRBD2	CASGLAGGTYEQYF	TGTGCCAGCGGCTTAGCGGGGGGGACCTACGAGCAGTACTTC
NA	TRBV28	TRBJ2-1	NA	CASSLSASRDNEQFF	TGTGCCAGCAGTTTATCTGCTAGCAGAGACAATGAGCAGTTCTTC
once	TRBV5-8	TRBJ1-6	NA	CASSRYRQLYNSPLHF	TGTGCCAGCAGCCGATACAGACAGCTCTATAATTCACCCCTCCACTTT
NA	TRBV19	TRBJ1-1	NA	CASSIQGDTEAFF	TGTGCCAGTAGTATACAGGGTGACACTGAAGCTTTCTTT
NA	TRBV20-1	TRBJ2-2	TRBD2	CSAALTSGGPGELFF	TGCAGTGCTGCATTGACTAGCGGGGGCCCCGGGGAGCTGTTTTTT
once	TRBV20-1	TRBJ2-1	NA	CSARIRDSLNEQFF	TGCAGTGCTAGAATCCGGGACTCTCTCAATGAGCAGTTCTTC
NA	TRBV12-3/TRBV12-4	TRBJ2-7	NA	CASSRTETHEQYF	TGTGCCAGCAGTCGGACAGAGACCCACGAGCAGTACTTC
NA	TRBV19	TRBJ2-7	NA	CASSTHGHTYEQYF	TGTGCCAGTAGTACCCACGGGCACACCTACGAGCAGTACTTC
NA	TRBV3-1	TRBJ2-1	TRBD1	CASSQDWDRGLNEQFF	TGTGCCAGCAGCCAAGATTGGGACAGGGGGCTGAATGAGCAGTTCTTC
NA	TRBV11-1	TRBJ2-3	NA	CASSSSIRQTETISTDTQYF	TGTGCCAGCAGCTCTTCAATTCGACAGACAGAGACCATTAGCACAGATACGCAGTATTTT
once	TRBV28	TRBJ2-1	TRBD2	CASSAITSGAYNEQFF	TGTGCCAGCAGCGCAATAACTAGCGGGGCATACAATGAGCAGTTCTTC
NA	TRBV9	TRBJ2-7	NA	CASSGGSQSTYEQYF	TGTGCCAGCAGCGGGGGGAGTCAGTCCACCTACGAGCAGTACTTC
once	TRBV4-1	TRBJ2-1	NA	CASSQVVLREQFF	TGCGCCAGCAGCCAAGTCGTACTCCGGGAGCAGTTCTTC
NA	TRBV11-2	TRBJ2-3	TRBD2	CASSLVRGTSSGTQYF	TGTGCCAGCAGCTTAGTCCGCGGGACTAGTAGTGGGACGCAGTATTTT
NA	TRBV6-9	TRBJ2-5	NA	CASSEDQETQYF	TGTGCCAGCAGTGAGGACCAAGAGACCCAGTACTTC
NA	TRBV28	TRBJ2-2	TRBD1	CASSSNYRGANTGELFF	TGTGCCAGCAGTTCGAACTACAGGGGGGCGAACACCGGGGAGCTGTTTTTT
NA	TRBV11-1	TRBJ2-7	NA	CASSLGEQHPTGRRYSYEQYF	TGTGCCAGCAGCTTGGGAGAGCAACACCCCACAGGGCGACGATACTCCTACGAGCAGTACTTC
NA	TRBV27	TRBJ2-7	NA	CASSLLGGPGAGEQYF	TGTGCCAGCAGTTTGCTTGGGGGACCCGGGGCGGGGGAGCAGTACTTC
NA	TRBV7-8	TRBJ2-5	NA	CASSNRDFETQYF	TGTGCCAGCAGCAACCGGGACTTTGAGACCCAGTACTTC
NA	TRBV5-6	TRBJ2-7	TRBD2	CASSSTSRAYEQYF	TGTGCCAGCAGCTCGACTAGCAGAGCCTACGAGCAGTACTTC